A single sample gave rise to the 20 T cell receptor beta chains below, sequenced in a study of memory CD4+ T cells and cytomegalovirus serostatus. This table comes from immunoSEQ multiplex PCR, and its TCRdb copy is limited to in-frame clones, with some not included. The data hold 45,000 to 55,000 clones, with roughly four fifths observed a single time. Single viable CD3+CD4+CD8-CD45RO+ cells were sorted as the memory CD4+ T cells. Sequencing used memory CD4+ T cells from blood. The receptors here all came from an adult in good health and CMV-seronegative.

The chain links TRBV27 to TRBJ1-6; TRBD1 agrees at 7 bases. V lost 3 bases, J lost 8 bases, and 7 bases stayed unmatched. The CDR3 contains 15 residues. CDR1 and CDR2 (germline): MNHEY, SMNVEV (reference sequence). CDR3 sequence (DNA): TGTGCCAGCAGTTTTCTACAGGGGTCTCATTCACCCCTCCACTTT. It is translated as CASSFLQGSHSPLHF.

This CDR3 is CASSTRGTGKNIQYF. The DNA for the CDR3 is TGTGCCAGCAGCACCAGGGGGACTGGCAAAAACATTCAGTACTTC. The chain has TRBV14 and TRBJ2-4; D might be TRBD1 (7 bases). This CDR3 has 15 amino acids. CDR1 is SGHDN, CDR2 FVKESK, per germline. V lost 5 bases and J lost 3, with 14 bases in between. Variable domain in full (rest from reference TRBV14 and TRBJ2-4): EAGVTQFPSHSVIEKGQTVTLRCDPISGHDNLYWYRRVMGKEIKFLLHFVKESKQDESGMPNNRFLAERTGGTYSTLKVQPAELEDSGVYFCASSTRGTGKNIQYFGAGTRLSVL.

The chain combines TRBV10-2 with TRBJ2-7; D may be TRBD1 or TRBD2 (5 bases each). V lost 6 bases and J lost 1, with 19 bases in between. Germline lookup yields CDR1 WSHSY and CDR2 SAAADI. The CDR3 loop spans 16 amino acids. The CDR3 loop reads CASSQVGVRGSYEQYF. The CDR3 DNA is TGCGCCAGCAGCCAGGTAGGGGTAAGAGGGTCCTACGAGCAGTACTTC.

This sequence joins TRBV9 and TRBJ1-1; 9 nucleotides agree with TRBD1. With V trimmed by 3 bases and J by 4 bases, 10 bases remained unmatched. CDR3 length equals 16 residues. Germline CDR1 SGDLS, CDR2 YYNGEE. The CDR3 spells CASSAVQGALGTEAFF. Written as DNA, the CDR3 is TGTGCCAGCAGCGCGGTACAGGGGGCCCTGGGCACTGAAGCTTTCTTT. Full variable domain (remainder filled in from reference TRBV9 and TRBJ1-1): DSGVTQTPKHLITATGQRVTLRCSPRSGDLSVYWYQQSLDQGLQFLIQYYNGEERAKGNILERFSAQQFPDLHSELNLSSLELGDSALYFCASSAVQGALGTEAFFGQGTRLTVV.

This chain links TRBV4-3 with TRBJ2-3; 9 nucleotides line up with TRBD2. Germline V gives CDR1 LGHNA, CDR2 YSLEER. There are 17 residues in the CDR3. With V trimmed by 4 bases and J by 4 bases, 12 bases remained unmatched. In DNA, the CDR3 is TGCGCCAGCAGCCCTCACCCTGGGAGCGGGAGGCCAGATACGCAGTATTTT. This translates into CASSPHPGSGRPDTQYF.

The J gene is TRBJ1-3, the V gene TRBV10-3, with a tentative D call TRBD1 (5 bases). V dropped 2 bases and J dropped 1 base, with 12 bases sitting between them. Germline loops: CDR1 ENHRY, CDR2 SYGVKD. CDR3 size: 16 residues. The CDR3 DNA reads TGTGCCATCAGTGAGGATCCCCAGGGATCTGGAAACACCATATATTTT. Translation gives CAISEDPQGSGNTIYF.

V is TRBV10-3 and J is TRBJ2-3; D is undetermined. This CDR3 has 11 residues. Trimming removed 2 bases from V and 6 bases from J, with 3 bases in between. The germline V gene has CDR1 ENHRY and CDR2 SYGVKD. CDR3 coding DNA: TGTGCCATCAGTGAGATGGATACGCAGTATTTT. Amino acid sequence: CAISEMDTQYF.

The rearrangement uses TRBV5-1 and TRBJ2-5; TRBD2 aligns across 14 bases. V dropped 4 bases and J dropped 4; count of bases not matched to a gene: 6. CDR3 size: 16 residues. Germline V CDR1 and CDR2: SGHRS, YFSETQ. CDR3 nucleotide sequence: TGCGCCAGCAGCGGATACGGACTAGCGGGGGGAGAGACCCAGTACTTC. Its translation: CASSGYGLAGGETQYF.

The gene calls are TRBV4-1 and TRBJ2-1; no firm D call. V dropped 0 bases and J dropped 0 bases, with 9 bases sitting between them. The CDR3 is 16 residues long. The V gene's germline CDR1 is MGHRA and CDR2 YSYEKL. For the CDR3, the DNA is TGCGCCAGCAGCCAAGATCAGGATAGCTCCTACAATGAGCAGTTCTTC. It translates to CASSQDQDSSYNEQFF.

This clone occurred a few times. The rearrangement uses TRBV28 and TRBJ1-1, with D unresolved. Germline lookup yields CDR1 MDHEN and CDR2 SYDVKM. V was trimmed by 2 bases and J by 0 bases, leaving 13 bases between them. This CDR3 region has 16 residues. The CDR3 nucleotides are TGTGCCAGCAGTTTAAATCCACAGCGAGTGAACACTGAAGCTTTCTTT. It codes for CASSLNPQRVNTEAFF.

The rearrangement joins TRBV7-2 to TRBJ2-7; 11 nucleotides line up with TRBD2. Germline V gene data show CDR1 as SGHTA and CDR2 as FQGNSA. Losses at the gene ends were 5 bases for V and 3 bases for J; bases not matched to a gene: 6. CDR3 size: 15 residues. CDR3 DNA sequence: TGTGCCAGCAGCCTTAGCGGGGGGGATTACTACGAGCAGTACTTC. The encoded protein is CASSLSGGDYYEQYF.

The genes are TRBV23-1 and TRBJ2-7, with 7 nucleotides matching TRBD1. TRBV23-1 is an ORF, and what it does is uncertain. This CDR3 region has 16 residues. The trim removed 2 bases at V and 1 base at J, leaving 8 bases unmatched. CDR3 DNA: TGCGCCAGCAGTCAACGGGACAGCTGCCTTTCCTACGAGCAGTACTTC. Its translation is CASSQRDSCLSYEQYF.

The chain is built from TRBV29-1 and TRBJ1-1; no reliable D call. Trimming removed 4 bases from V and 1 base from J, with 7 bases in between. The CDR3 contains 12 residues. Germline loops: CDR1 SQVTM, CDR2 ANQGSEA. The CDR3 sequence: CSVGQPNTEAFF. CDR3 nucleotide sequence: TGCAGCGTTGGACAACCGAACACTGAAGCTTTCTTT.

The V and J genes are TRBV9 and TRBJ2-3, with 12 bases aligning to TRBD2. Germline trimming cut 2 bases from V and 0 bases from J; bases unmatched to any gene: 10. CDR1 and CDR2 from the germline V gene are SGDLS and YYNGEE. The CDR3 extends over 19 amino acids. CDR3 nucleotides: TGTGCCAGCAGCGTCATCCCAAGGACTAGCGGGATTAGCACAGATACGCAGTATTTT. Its translation is CASSVIPRTSGISTDTQYF.

The chain links TRBV5-1 to TRBJ2-1, with 9 bases lining up with TRBD1. The CDR3 is 14 amino acids. CDR1 and CDR2 from the germline V gene are SGHRS and YFSETQ. Trimming cost V 5 bases and J 4 bases; bases outside gene matches: 4. The chain's CDR3 is CASSPGQGYNEQFF. The CDR3 nucleotides are TGCGCCAGCAGTCCGGGACAGGGTTACAATGAGCAGTTCTTC.

The chain links TRBV28 to TRBJ2-1, with 8 bases fitting TRBD2. The V gene end was trimmed by 2 bases and the J gene end by 9 bases; junction bases not matched to a gene: 6. Germline values: CDR1 MDHEN, CDR2 SYDVKM. The CDR3 extends over 14 amino acids. The CDR3 DNA reads as TGTGCCAGCAGTTTAGCGGGGGGAGCGGTTGAGCAGTTCTTC. Amino acid sequence: CASSLAGGAVEQFF.

The chain employs TRBV28 and TRBJ2-6; D is ambiguous. The V end was cut by 7 bases, the J end by 0 bases, with 4 bases between. Germline values: CDR1 MDHEN, CDR2 SYDVKM. The length of the CDR3 is 13 residues. The CDR3 loop reads CASIASGANVLTF. DNA of the CDR3: TGTGCCAGCATCGCCTCTGGGGCCAACGTCCTGACTTTC.

The chain recombines TRBV18 with TRBJ2-5; D ambiguous. This CDR3 comprises 13 residues. Germline V gives CDR1 KGHSH, CDR2 LQKENI. V lost 6 bases and J 5 bases, leaving 13 bases between the germline ends. In DNA, the CDR3 is TGTGCCAGCTCCATCAGGCTAGGGGAGACCCAGTACTTC. The encoded protein is CASSIRLGETQYF.

The V and J genes are TRBV28 and TRBJ1-2; D perhaps matches TRBD1 (5 bases). Trimming took off 6 bases at V and 6 bases at J, with 8 bases between the two ends. The CDR3 is 11 residues long. Per the germline V gene, CDR1 is MDHEN and CDR2 is SYDVKM. The DNA for the CDR3 is TGTGCCAGCAGAGTGGACAATGGCTACACCTTC. Amino acid sequence: CASRVDNGYTF.

This chain uses TRBV7-9 with TRBJ1-5; D possibly corresponds to TRBD1 (5 bases). Trimming stripped 1 base from V and 1 base from J, with 17 bases between. Germline values: CDR1 SEHNR, CDR2 FQNEAQ (reference sequence). The CDR3 runs to 18 residues. The DNA of the CDR3 is TGTGCCAGCAGCTTAGGTCCCCAGGGCGCGGTAAGCAATCAGCCCCAGCATTTT. It is translated as CASSLGPQGAVSNQPQHF. The full variable domain, rest sourced from reference TRBV7-9 and TRBJ1-5, is DTGVSQNPRHKITKRGQNVTFRCDPISEHNRLYWYRQTLGQGPEFLTYFQNEAQLEKSRLLSDRFSAERPKGSFSTLEIQRTEQGDSAMYLCASSLGPQGAVSNQPQHFGDGTRLSIL.